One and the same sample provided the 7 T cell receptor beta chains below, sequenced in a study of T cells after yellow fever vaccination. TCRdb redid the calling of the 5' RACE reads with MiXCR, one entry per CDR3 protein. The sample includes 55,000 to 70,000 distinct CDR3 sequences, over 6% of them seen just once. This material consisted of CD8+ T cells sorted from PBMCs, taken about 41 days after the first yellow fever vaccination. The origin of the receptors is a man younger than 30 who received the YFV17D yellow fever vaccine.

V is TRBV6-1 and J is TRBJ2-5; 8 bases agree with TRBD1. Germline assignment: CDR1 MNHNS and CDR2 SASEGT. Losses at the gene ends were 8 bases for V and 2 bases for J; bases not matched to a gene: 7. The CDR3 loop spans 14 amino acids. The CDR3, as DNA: TGTGCCAGCTCCAATACAGGGGGTCAAGAGACCCAGTACTTC. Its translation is CASSNTGGQETQYF.

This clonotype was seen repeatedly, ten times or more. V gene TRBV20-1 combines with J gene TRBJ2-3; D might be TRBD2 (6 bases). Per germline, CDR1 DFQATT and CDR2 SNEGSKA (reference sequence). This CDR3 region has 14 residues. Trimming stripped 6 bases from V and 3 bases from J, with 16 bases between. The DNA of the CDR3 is TGCAGTGCCCGGACTAACCCGGGGACAGATACGCAGTATTTT. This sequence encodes CSARTNPGTDTQYF.

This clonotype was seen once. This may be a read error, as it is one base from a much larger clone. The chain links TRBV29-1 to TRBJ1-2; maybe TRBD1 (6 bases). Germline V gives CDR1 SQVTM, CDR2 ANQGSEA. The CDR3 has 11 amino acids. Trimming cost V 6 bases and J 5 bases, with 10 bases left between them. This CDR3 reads CSVRDRYGYTF. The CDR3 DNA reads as TGCAGCGTCAGAGACAGGTATGGCTACACCTTC. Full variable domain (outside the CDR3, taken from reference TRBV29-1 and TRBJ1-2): SAVISQKPSRDICQRGTSLTIQCQVDSQVTMMFWYRQQPGQSLTLIATANQGSEATYESGFVIDKFPISRPNLTFSTLTVSNMSPEDSSIYLCSVRDRYGYTFGSGTRLTVV.

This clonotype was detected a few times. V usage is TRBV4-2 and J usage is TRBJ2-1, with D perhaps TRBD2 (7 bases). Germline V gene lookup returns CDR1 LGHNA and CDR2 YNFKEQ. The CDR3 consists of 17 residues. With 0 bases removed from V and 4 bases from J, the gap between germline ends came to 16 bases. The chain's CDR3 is CASSQDLGGGPYNEQFF. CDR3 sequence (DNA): TGTGCCAGCAGCCAAGATCTGGGGGGGGGGCCGTACAATGAGCAGTTCTTC.

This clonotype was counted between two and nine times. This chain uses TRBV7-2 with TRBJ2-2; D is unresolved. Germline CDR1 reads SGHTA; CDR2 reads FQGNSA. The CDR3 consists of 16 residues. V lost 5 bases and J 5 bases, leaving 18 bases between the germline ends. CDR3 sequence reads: CASSPRSRGVTGELFF. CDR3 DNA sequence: TGTGCCAGCAGCCCCCGGTCCCGCGGAGTGACCGGGGAGCTGTTTTTT. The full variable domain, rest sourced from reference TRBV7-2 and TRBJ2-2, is GAGVSQSPSNKVTEKGKDVELRCDPISGHTALYWYRQSLGQGLEFLIYFQGNSAPDKSGLPSDRFSAERTGGSVSTLTIQRTQQEDSAVYLCASSPRSRGVTGELFFGEGSRLTVL.

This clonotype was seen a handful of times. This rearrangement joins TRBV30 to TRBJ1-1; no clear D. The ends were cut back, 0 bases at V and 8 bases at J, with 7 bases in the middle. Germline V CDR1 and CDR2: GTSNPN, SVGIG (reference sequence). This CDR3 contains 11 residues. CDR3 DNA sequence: TGTGCCTGGAGTGTAGGCGGCGAAGCTTTCTTT. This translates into CAWSVGGEAFF.

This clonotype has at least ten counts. CDR3 nucleotide sequence: TGTGCCAGCAGCTTAGCGCCAGAGACCCAGTACTTC. This gives the protein CASSLAPETQYF. This sequence joins TRBV7-9 and TRBJ2-5; D is unresolved. This CDR3 has 12 residues. CDR1 and CDR2 from the germline V gene are SEHNR and FQNEAQ (reference sequence). The germline V and J ends were trimmed by 0 bases and 4 bases, with 3 bases remaining between them.